This T cell receptor beta chain appears in the sequencing data of a study of shared clonotypes between healthy human individuals. Background on the study: The study enrolled a couple of women and a few men aged 18 to 49.

CDR3 length equals 16 residues. Germline loops: CDR1 SEHNR, CDR2 FQNEAQ (reference sequence). The germline V and J ends were trimmed by 5 bases and 2 bases, with 17 bases remaining between them. Using immunoSEQ multiplex PCR, the repertoire was profiled, and TCRdb retains in-frame clones only, with some absent. The sample lists some 2.4 million clones, over 85% occurring once. The chain uses TRBV7-9 and TRBJ2-3; no reliable D call. The sequence derives from a man aged 18 to 30 in good health. Some clones in this sample may be carry-over from other donors' samples. Input material: naive CD4+ T cells from PBMCs. Subset denoted: CD45RA+ positively selected. CDR3 nucleotides: TGTGCCAGCAGCCCCCGGGCGTGGGCTACCACAGATACGCAGTATTTT. Protein: CASSPRAWATTDTQYF. The full variable domain, rest sourced from reference TRBV7-9 and TRBJ2-3, is DTGVSQNPRHKITKRGQNVTFRCDPISEHNRLYWYRQTLGQGPEFLTYFQNEAQLEKSRLLSDRFSAERPKGSFSTLEIQRTEQGDSAMYLCASSPRAWATTDTQYFGPGTRLTVL.